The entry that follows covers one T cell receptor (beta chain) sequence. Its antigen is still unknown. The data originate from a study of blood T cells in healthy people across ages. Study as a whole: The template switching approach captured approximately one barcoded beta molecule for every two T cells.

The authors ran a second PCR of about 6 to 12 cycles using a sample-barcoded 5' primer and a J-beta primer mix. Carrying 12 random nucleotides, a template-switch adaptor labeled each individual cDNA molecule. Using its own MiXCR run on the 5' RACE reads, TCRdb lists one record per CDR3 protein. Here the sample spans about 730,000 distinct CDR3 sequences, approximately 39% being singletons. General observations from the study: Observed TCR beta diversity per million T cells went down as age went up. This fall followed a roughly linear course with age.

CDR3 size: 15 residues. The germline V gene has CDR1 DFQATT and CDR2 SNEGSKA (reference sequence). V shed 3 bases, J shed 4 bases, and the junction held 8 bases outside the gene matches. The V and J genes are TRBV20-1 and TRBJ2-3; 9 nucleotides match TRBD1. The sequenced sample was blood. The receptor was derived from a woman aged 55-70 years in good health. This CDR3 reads CSARTDRGGADTQYF. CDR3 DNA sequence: TGCAGTGCTAGGACCGACAGGGGGGGAGCAGATACGCAGTATTTT.